This T cell receptor (beta chain) is from a study of neurological immune-mediated disorders. One entry per CDR3 protein, called by TCRdb with MiXCR from the 5' RACE reads. The table shows 87,000 or so distinct CDR3 sequences, with 3% to 4.5% occurring only once. The CDR3 is made up of 14 amino acids. V gave up 2 bases and J gave up 1 base; unmatched junction bases: 0. Germline-derived CDR1 and CDR2 are LNHNV and YYDKDF (reference sequence). This clonotype was counted many times. J is TRBJ2-3 and V is TRBV15; 7 nucleotides agree with TRBD2. The sequence was obtained from a woman in her fifties or sixties with multiple sclerosis. The sequencing sample was made of PBMCs. CDR3 in DNA: TGTGCCACCAGCAGAAGCGGGGGCACAGATACGCAGTATTTT. This encodes CATSRSGGTDTQYF. Based on the CDR3 plus reference TRBV15 and TRBJ2-3, the full variable domain is DAMVIQNPRYQVTQFGKPVTLSCSQTLNHNVMYWYQQKSSQAPKLLFHYYDKDFNNEADTPDNFQSRRPNTSFCFLDIRSPGLGDTAMYLCATSRSGGTDTQYFGPGTRLTVL.